This entry features one T cell receptor (beta chain) sequence. As the sequencing template, cDNA was produced by extracting RNA and reverse transcribing it. The table came from immunoSEQ multiplex PCR; TCRdb's copy has only in-frame clones and leaves some out. Here the sample spans under 350,000 clones, about 62% being singletons. As to treatment: oral pan-JAK inhibitor, 5-10 mg twice daily. T lymphocytes (CD4+ and CD8+) were sorted from PBMCs. The sample is drawn from a study of CD8+ T cells in alopecia areata. Overall study context: It was oral tofacitinib, at 5 to 10 mg twice daily, that treated patients received. Tofacitinib therapy lasting 6 to 18 months was followed by 6 months off drug.

This CDR3 is 14 amino acids long. The germline gives CDR1 MDHEN, CDR2 SYDVKM. Trimming took 1 base from V and 6 from J; bases not matched to a gene: 5. V is TRBV28 and J is TRBJ2-7, with 8 bases lining up with TRBD1. This receptor was taken from a human donor with alopecia areata. The sequencing used CD4+ T cells sorted from blood, collected at week 24, from a patient treated with tofacitinib. CDR3 bases: TGTGCCAGCAGTTTATTACGCGACAGGGGCGAGCAGTACTTC. This gives the protein CASSLLRDRGEQYF.